This is a list of T cell receptor beta chains from one sample in a study of blood T cell repertoires in COVID-19. Libraries were prepared by immunoSEQ multiplex PCR; TCRdb keeps only in-frame clonotypes and omits some of them. The table has over 100,000 clones, roughly 83% seen once. Sequences were obtained from peripheral blood. The receptors shown here come from a woman in her seventies with acute or convalescent COVID-19. Both conserved end residues are part of each CDR3. D genes are given only for firm matches. Some rows mark clone size as missing; the rest say once, few, many or name a class of expanded clone.

many,TRBJ1-4,TRBD1,TRBV6-5,TGTGCCAGCAGTTACTCCCTCCGGGACAGGGCTGAAAAACTGTTTTTT,CASSYSLRDRAEKLFF
NA,TRBJ1-2,NA,TRBV20-1,TGCAGTGCTAGTCAGGGTCGGGACTATGGCTACACCTTC,CSASQGRDYGYTF
NA,TRBJ2-3,NA,TRBV10-1,TGCGCCAGCAGTGAGTTAACTAGCCAAACAGATACGCAGTATTTT,CASSELTSQTDTQYF
NA,TRBJ2-2,TRBD1,TRBV7-2,TGTGCCAGCAGCTTAGCGCGCAGGGGGCGCACCGGGGAGCTGTTTTTT,CASSLARRGRTGELFF
few,TRBJ2-2,TRBD2,TRBV5-1,TGCGCCAGCAGTCAAAACCCCGTGGTAGCGGGAGGAGGCACCGGGGAGCTGTTTTTT,CASSQNPVVAGGGTGELFF
NA,TRBJ2-7,TRBD2,TRBV7-2,TGTGCCAGCAGCTTAAGTAGCGGGGAATACTACGAGCAGTACTTC,CASSLSSGEYYEQYF
NA,TRBJ2-5,TRBD1,TRBV19,TGTGCCAGTAGCTCAGGGGACAGTTTGTACCAAGAGACCCAGTACTTC,CASSSGDSLYQETQYF
NA,TRBJ2-3,NA,TRBV5-8,TGTGCCAGCAGTCGAACAGGGTCAGATACGCAGTATTTT,CASSRTGSDTQYF
NA,TRBJ2-1,NA,TRBV21-1,TGTGCCAGCATGGGGACTAGCGGGAGAAGCAATGAGCAGTTCTTC,CASMGTSGRSNEQFF
NA,TRBJ1-2,TRBD1,TRBV11-1,TGTGCCAGCAGCCCGGACAGGGGTACGAGCTACACCTTC,CASSPDRGTSYTF
NA,TRBJ1-2,NA,TRBV6-5,TGTGCCAGCAGTTACCGAGTTCGTGGCTATGGCTACACCTTC,CASSYRVRGYGYTF
NA,TRBJ2-7,TRBD1,TRBV6-5,TGTGCCAGCAGTTCGCCGGGACAGGGTTACGAGCAGTACTTC,CASSSPGQGYEQYF
NA,TRBJ2-2,TRBD2,TRBV27,TGTGCCAGCACCTACGCCCCGGGACTAGCTTCTTTCACCGGGGAGCTGTTTTTT,CASTYAPGLASFTGELFF
NA,TRBJ2-2,NA,TRBV20-1,TGCAGTGCTAGTGACGGAGGGGGCGTGGGGCTGGGCACCGGGGAGCTGTTTTTT,CSASDGGGVGLGTGELFF
NA,TRBJ1-5,NA,TRBV30,TGTGCCTGGGGCACGGGGGAACCCCAGCATTTT,CAWGTGEPQHF
NA,TRBJ1-3,NA,TRBV19,TGTGCCAGTAGGAGCGTTGGAAACACCATATATTTT,CASRSVGNTIYF
NA,TRBJ1-1,NA,TRBV29-1,TGCAGCGCCGGATGGAGGAACACTGAAGCTTTCTTT,CSAGWRNTEAFF
NA,TRBJ1-2,NA,TRBV19,TGTGCCAGTAGTACTGACAGCCTCTATGGCTACACCTTC,CASSTDSLYGYTF
NA,TRBJ2-1,TRBD1,TRBV10-1,TGCGCCAGCAGTCGGACAGGGGGCGCGAACAATGAGCAGTTCTTC,CASSRTGGANNEQFF
NA,TRBJ1-5,TRBD1,TRBV15,TGTGCCACCAGCAGAGTGGGACAGCATCAGCCCCAGCATTTT,CATSRVGQHQPQHF
NA,TRBJ1-1,NA,TRBV7-9,TGTGCCAGCAGCTTAGGCGTACAGGGAAAAGGCGGTTTCTTT,CASSLGVQGKGGFF
NA,TRBJ2-6,NA,TRBV30,TGTGCCTGGAGTAGCGGACAGTCTGGGGCCAACGTCCTGACTTTC,CAWSSGQSGANVLTF
few,TRBJ1-1,TRBD1,TRBV10-1,TGCGCCAGCAGTGGGGACAGGGTGATCTCCACTGAAGCTTTCTTT,CASSGDRVISTEAFF
NA,TRBJ2-2,NA,TRBV28,TGTGCCAGCAAACGGTGGAGGGTGAACACCGGGGAGCTGTTTTTT,CASKRWRVNTGELFF
NA,TRBJ1-1,NA,TRBV7-3,TGTGCCAGCAGCGTGTCAGTCGACACTGAAGCTTTCTTT,CASSVSVDTEAFF
NA,TRBJ2-3,NA,TRBV28,TGTGCCACCCGATCCGGGACACTCTTCACAGATACGCAGTATTTT,CATRSGTLFTDTQYF
NA,TRBJ2-1,NA,TRBV29-1,TGCAGCGTTGAACCCCGGAGTAATGAGCAGTTCTTC,CSVEPRSNEQFF
NA,TRBJ2-1,TRBD2,TRBV7-3,TGTGCCAGCAGCTTAAGTGGCGGAGGACTAGCGGGACACGGGGGGCAGTTCTTC,CASSLSGGGLAGHGGQFF
NA,TRBJ1-3,NA,TRBV5-5,TGTGCCAGCAGCTTGTTCACATCAGGAAACACCATATATTTT,CASSLFTSGNTIYF
NA,TRBJ1-4,NA,TRBV10-2,TGCGCCAGCAGTGAGCCTACGCCCTCAGAAAAACTGTTTTTT,CASSEPTPSEKLFF
NA,TRBJ1-1,TRBD1,TRBV28,TGTGCCAGCAGTCCGACAGGGGGATTGTCTGAAGCTTTCTTT,CASSPTGGLSEAFF
NA,TRBJ1-1,NA,TRBV6-1,TGTGCCAGCAGTGAACTTCGGGGGGGTGGCACTGAAGCTTTCTTT,CASSELRGGGTEAFF
NA,TRBJ2-7,TRBD2,TRBV28,TGTGCCAGCAGTTCCCCCCCTAGCGGGAGCTACGAGCAGTACTTC,CASSSPPSGSYEQYF
once,TRBJ2-2,TRBD2,TRBV19,TGTGCCAGTATCACGTTGACGGGAGGAACGCGGACCGGGGAGCTGTTTTTT,CASITLTGGTRTGELFF
few,TRBJ2-2,NA,TRBV7-9,TGTGCCAGCAGCTCTCAGGAGGCCGGGGAGCTGTTTTTT,CASSSQEAGELFF
NA,TRBJ2-1,NA,TRBV5-1,TGCGCCAGCAGCTCCCCAGGGGTTTGGAATGAGCAGTTCTTC,CASSSPGVWNEQFF
NA,TRBJ2-1,NA,TRBV6-1,TGTGCCAGCAGTGAATCGGCGGTTTCCTACAATGAGCAGTTCTTC,CASSESAVSYNEQFF
NA,TRBJ2-3,NA,TRBV21-1,TGTGCCAGCAGCCAAGTGTTCTCTTGCCATCCTCAGGGGGGTCGTGATTACACAGATACGCAGTATTTT,CASSQVFSCHPQGGRDYTDTQYF
NA,TRBJ2-5,TRBD2,TRBV19,TGTGCCAGTAGACTTAGCGGGGGGAACGCAGAGACCCAGTACTTC,CASRLSGGNAETQYF
once,TRBJ2-7,NA,TRBV15,TGTGCCACCGCCGACGTCCCCAGGGGCGCCTACGAGCAGTACTTC,CATADVPRGAYEQYF
NA,TRBJ1-2,TRBD1,TRBV5-1,TGCGCCAGCAGCACGGACAGGGTCGGTGGCTACACCTTC,CASSTDRVGGYTF
NA,TRBJ1-1,TRBD1,TRBV28,TGTGCCAGCAGGGGACAGGGGGCGGCTGAAGCTTTCTTT,CASRGQGAAEAFF
NA,TRBJ2-3,NA,TRBV19,TGTGCCAGTAGTATCCAGAGCACAGATACGCAGTATTTT,CASSIQSTDTQYF
NA,TRBJ2-7,NA,TRBV7-2,TGTGCCAGCAGCTTAGTCCCGGGGTCGCCTTACGAGCAGTACTTC,CASSLVPGSPYEQYF
NA,TRBJ1-5,TRBD1,TRBV2,TGTGCCAGCAGCACGGGACAGGGACGGAATCAGCCCCAGCATTTT,CASSTGQGRNQPQHF
NA,TRBJ2-1,NA,TRBV2,TGTGCCAGCAAGGGTAATCTAGCGAGAGACAATGAGCAGTTCTTC,CASKGNLARDNEQFF
NA,TRBJ2-7,NA,TRBV24-1,TGTGCCACCAGTGAGGGACACCTCTACGAGCAGTACTTC,CATSEGHLYEQYF
NA,TRBJ2-1,NA,TRBV6-1,TGTGCCAGCAGTGAAGCGTGGGCTGACAATGAGCAGTTCTTC,CASSEAWADNEQFF
NA,TRBJ1-5,NA,TRBV6-6,TGTGCCAGCAACTTACAGGAAAATCAGCCCCAGCATTTT,CASNLQENQPQHF
once,TRBJ1-1,NA,TRBV3-1/TRBV3-2,TGTGCCAGCAGCCGGGCCTCGAACACTGAAGCTTTCTTT,CASSRASNTEAFF
NA,TRBJ2-3,NA,TRBV2,TGTGCCAGCAGTGAGTCTAGCGTACAGACAGATACGCAGTATTTT,CASSESSVQTDTQYF
NA,TRBJ2-2,NA,TRBV10-1,TGCGCCAGCAGTGTGACCGGGGCCGGGGAGCTGTTTTTT,CASSVTGAGELFF
NA,TRBJ1-2,TRBD1,TRBV11-2,TGTGCCAGCAGCTCGGGACAGGCAAGGGGCTACACCTTC,CASSSGQARGYTF
NA,TRBJ1-1,NA,TRBV7-2,TGTGCCAGCAGCTTAGGACAGGCCAACACTGAAGCTTTCTTT,CASSLGQANTEAFF
NA,TRBJ2-7,TRBD1,TRBV6-5,TGTGCCAGCAGGGACAGGGGAACCTACGAGCAGTACTTC,CASRDRGTYEQYF
NA,TRBJ2-3,NA,TRBV5-1,TGCGCCAGCAGCTTGGGGATACAGACCCGCACAGATACGCAGTATTTT,CASSLGIQTRTDTQYF
NA,TRBJ1-1,NA,TRBV7-3,TGTGCCAGCAGCTTAGGAGCTAACACTGAAGCTTTCTTT,CASSLGANTEAFF
NA,TRBJ2-1,TRBD1,TRBV7-2,TGTGCCAGCAGCTTGTTAGGGGGCATTAATGAGCAGTTCTTC,CASSLLGGINEQFF
NA,TRBJ1-6,NA,TRBV6-6,TGTGCCAGCAGTACCCTGGCAGGTTCACCCCTCCACTTT,CASSTLAGSPLHF
few,TRBJ2-2,TRBD1,TRBV5-1,TGCGCCAGCAGCCTCCACGGGACAGGGGAAGCCGGGGAGCTGTTTTTT,CASSLHGTGEAGELFF